A selection of T cell receptor beta chains follows, all from one sample in a study of cytomegalovirus exposure and HLA in healthy donors. Profiling relied on immunoSEQ multiplex PCR, and the TCRdb table lists in-frame clones only, not all of them. This sample has about 150,000 clones, with about four fifths found just once. Sequencing was carried out using PBMCs. These receptors originate from a man in his fifties in good health and CMV-seropositive. Each CDR3 is given without its conserved first and last residue. The order of the fields is V gene, CDR3 protein.

TRBV18 | ASSPRLAGGGEQY
TRBV7-2 | ASSYTGQTVYGYT
TRBV28 | ASSFPRGVLAKNIQY
TRBV27 | ASSFSLAGTDTQY
TRBV11-2 | ASSSRWDTEQY
TRBV19 | ASRDGTANSPLH
TRBV14 | ASSQGRTSGSQETQY
TRBV2 | ASTRQGLSSGANVLT
TRBV11-3 | ASSSGTGRHEQY
TRBV28 | ASLTRGNTEAF
TRBV5-6 | ASSPDSPVYNEQF
TRBV10-1 | ASSRGSGNTIY
TRBV19 | ASSIGGTSGRALATDTQY
TRBV25-1 | ASSDTGRHFQETQY
TRBV5-1 | ASSLVAVGGELF
TRBV15 | ATSREASGSYEQY
TRBV4-2 | ASSQVGLAPEQY
TRBV9 | ASSGQAGEGYNEQF
TRBV29-1 | SVERVTGTYGYT
TRBV2 | ASSRTPGLTETQY